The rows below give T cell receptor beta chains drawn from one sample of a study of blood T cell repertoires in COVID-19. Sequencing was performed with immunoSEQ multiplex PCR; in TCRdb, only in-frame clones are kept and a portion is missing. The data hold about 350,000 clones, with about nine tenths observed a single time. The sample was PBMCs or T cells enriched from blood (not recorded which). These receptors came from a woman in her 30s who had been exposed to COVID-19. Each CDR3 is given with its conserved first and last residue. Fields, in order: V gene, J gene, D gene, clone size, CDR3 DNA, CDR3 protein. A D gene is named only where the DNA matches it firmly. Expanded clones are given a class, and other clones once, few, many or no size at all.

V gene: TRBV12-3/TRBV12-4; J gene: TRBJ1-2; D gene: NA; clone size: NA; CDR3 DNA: TGTGCCAGCAGTTTATACAGGGTGGGCTACACCTTC; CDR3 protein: CASSLYRVGYTF
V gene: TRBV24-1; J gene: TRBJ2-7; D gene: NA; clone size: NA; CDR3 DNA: TGTGCCACCAGTGAGCGGGAAGGGGATCCCTACGAGCAGTACTTC; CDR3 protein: CATSEREGDPYEQYF
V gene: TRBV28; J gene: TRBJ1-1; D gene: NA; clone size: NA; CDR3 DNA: TGTGCCAGCAGTTTATACGGGGTGGTCCGGAGCCCTGAAGCTTTCTTT; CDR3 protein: CASSLYGVVRSPEAFF
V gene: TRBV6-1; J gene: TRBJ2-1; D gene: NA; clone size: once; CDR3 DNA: TGTGCCAGCAGTGAATCGCGGTCTTACTACAATGAGCAGTTCTTC; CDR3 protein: CASSESRSYYNEQFF
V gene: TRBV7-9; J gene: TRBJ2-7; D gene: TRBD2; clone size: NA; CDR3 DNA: TGTGCCAGCAGCCCCTCCGGGACTAGCGGGAGCACCTACGAGCAGTACTTC; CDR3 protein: CASSPSGTSGSTYEQYF
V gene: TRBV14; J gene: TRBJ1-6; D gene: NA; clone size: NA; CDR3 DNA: TGTGCCAGCAGTCACCGGGGTGGGAATTCACCCCTCCACTTT; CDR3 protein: CASSHRGGNSPLHF
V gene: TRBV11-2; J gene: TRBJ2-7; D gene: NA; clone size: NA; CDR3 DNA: TGTGCCAGCAGCTCAACCGACAGGGCGGGAGAGCAGTACTTC; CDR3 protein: CASSSTDRAGEQYF
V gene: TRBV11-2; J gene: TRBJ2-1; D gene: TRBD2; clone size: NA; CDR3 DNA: TGTGCCAGCAGCTTAGACAGGACTAGCGCTAGTGAGCAGTTCTTC; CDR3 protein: CASSLDRTSASEQFF
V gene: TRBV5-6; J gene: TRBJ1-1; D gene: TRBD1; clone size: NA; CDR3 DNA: TGTGCCAGCAGCTTGGGACAGGGCAGCGCTGAAGCTTTCTTT; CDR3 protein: CASSLGQGSAEAFF
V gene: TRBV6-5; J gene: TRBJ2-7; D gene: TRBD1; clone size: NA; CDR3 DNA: TGTGCCAGCAGTCCCCGACAGGGCTACGAGCAGTACTTC; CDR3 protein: CASSPRQGYEQYF
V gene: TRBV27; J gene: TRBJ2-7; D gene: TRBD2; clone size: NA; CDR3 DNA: TGTGCCAGCAGTTTATCAGGGACTAGCGGGAGACACGAGCAGTACTTC; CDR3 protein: CASSLSGTSGRHEQYF
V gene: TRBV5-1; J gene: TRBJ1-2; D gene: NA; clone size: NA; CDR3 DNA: TGCGCCAGCAGCTTGGATGAGAATGGCTACACCTTC; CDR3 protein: CASSLDENGYTF
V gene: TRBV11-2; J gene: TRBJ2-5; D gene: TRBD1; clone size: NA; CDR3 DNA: TGTGCCAGCAGCTTCGGGAGACAGGGGCAGTGGGCCCAGTACTTC; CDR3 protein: CASSFGRQGQWAQYF
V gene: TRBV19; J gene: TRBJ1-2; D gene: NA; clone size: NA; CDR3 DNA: TGTGCCAGTAGTATCGCACTCTATGGCTACACCTTC; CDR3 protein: CASSIALYGYTF
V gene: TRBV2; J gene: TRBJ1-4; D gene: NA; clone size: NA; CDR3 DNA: TGTGCCAGCACCCTAGGAGTTTCAACTAATGAAAAACTGTTTTTT; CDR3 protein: CASTLGVSTNEKLFF
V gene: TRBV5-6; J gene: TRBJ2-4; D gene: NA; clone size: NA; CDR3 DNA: TGTGCCAGCAGCTGGGCCCTGGGGCCCCAAGCCAAAAACATTCAGTACTTC; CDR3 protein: CASSWALGPQAKNIQYF
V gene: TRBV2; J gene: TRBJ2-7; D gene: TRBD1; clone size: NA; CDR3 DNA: TGTGCCAGCAGTGATAACGAAGGGACAGATAACGACGAGCAGTACTTC; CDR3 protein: CASSDNEGTDNDEQYF
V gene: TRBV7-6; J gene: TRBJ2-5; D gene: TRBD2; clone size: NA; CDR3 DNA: TGTGCCAGCAGCTTAGGGGGCGGGGGGACCCAAGAGACCCAGTACTTC; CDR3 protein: CASSLGGGGTQETQYF
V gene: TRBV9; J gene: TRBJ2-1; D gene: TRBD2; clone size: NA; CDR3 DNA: TGTGCCAGCAGCCCGACTAGCGGGAGGGCCTACAATGAGCAGTTCTTC; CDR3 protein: CASSPTSGRAYNEQFF
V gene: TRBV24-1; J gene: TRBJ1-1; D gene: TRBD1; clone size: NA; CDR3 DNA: TGTGCCACCAGCCCAGGGGGAGGAACTGAAGCTTTCTTT; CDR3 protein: CATSPGGGTEAFF
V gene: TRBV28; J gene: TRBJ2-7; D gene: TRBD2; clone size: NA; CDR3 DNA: TGTGCCAGCAGCCCTCTCCCGGGACTAGGATCAGGGAACTACGAGCAGTACTTC; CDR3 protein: CASSPLPGLGSGNYEQYF
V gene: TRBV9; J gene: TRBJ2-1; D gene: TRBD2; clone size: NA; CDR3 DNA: TGTGCCAGCAGCCCCCGGACGGGGACTAGTCGGTCCAATGAGCAGTTCTTC; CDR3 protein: CASSPRTGTSRSNEQFF
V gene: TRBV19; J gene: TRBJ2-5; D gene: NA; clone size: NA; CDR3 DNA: TGTGCCAGTAGTATTGAGGGTAAAGGGTACCAAGAGACCCAGTACTTC; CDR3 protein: CASSIEGKGYQETQYF
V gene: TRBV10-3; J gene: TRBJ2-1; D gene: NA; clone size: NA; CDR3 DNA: TGTGCCATCAGTAGATCTATAGCCCGGTTCTTC; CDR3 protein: CAISRSIARFF
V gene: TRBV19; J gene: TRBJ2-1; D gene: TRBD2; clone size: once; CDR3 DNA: TGTGCCAGTAGTATAGCCGCGGGAGGAGGGAATGAGCAGTTCTTC; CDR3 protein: CASSIAAGGGNEQFF
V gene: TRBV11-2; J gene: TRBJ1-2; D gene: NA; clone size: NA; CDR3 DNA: TGTGCCAGCAGCTTAGAGGCAGGTCCCATCTATGGCTACACCTTC; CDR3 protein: CASSLEAGPIYGYTF
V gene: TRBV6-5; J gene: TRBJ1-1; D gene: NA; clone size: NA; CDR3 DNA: TGTGCCAGCAGTTACTTGCAGGGCACTGAAGCTTTCTTT; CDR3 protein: CASSYLQGTEAFF
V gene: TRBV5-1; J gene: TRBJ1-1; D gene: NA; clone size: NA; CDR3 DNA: TGCGCCAGCAGCTTTAGCAGGGGCTACACTGAAGCTTTCTTT; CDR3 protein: CASSFSRGYTEAFF
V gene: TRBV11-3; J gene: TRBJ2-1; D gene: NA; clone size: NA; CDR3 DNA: TGTGCCAGCAGCTCTTATGGGACATACTACAATGAGCAGTTCTTC; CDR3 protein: CASSSYGTYYNEQFF
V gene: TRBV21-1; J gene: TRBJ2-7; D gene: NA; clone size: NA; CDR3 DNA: TGTGCCAGCAGCAATATTTGGACAGGGGGGTGGTACGAGCAGTACTTC; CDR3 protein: CASSNIWTGGWYEQYF
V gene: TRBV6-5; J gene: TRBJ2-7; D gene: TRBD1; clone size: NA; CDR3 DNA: TGTGCCAGCAGACCGGGACAGGGGTTTTACGAGCAGTACTTC; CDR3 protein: CASRPGQGFYEQYF
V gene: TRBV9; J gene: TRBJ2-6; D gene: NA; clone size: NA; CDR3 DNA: TGTGCCAGCAGCCCCCAAATCGGGACACCACGCTCTGGGGCCAACGTCCTGACTTTC; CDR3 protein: CASSPQIGTPRSGANVLTF
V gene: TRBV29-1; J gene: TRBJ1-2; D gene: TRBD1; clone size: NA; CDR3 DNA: TGCAGCGTTGATGTTGGCCTACTCAGGGGGCCCTTATCGGATGGCTACACCTTC; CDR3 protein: CSVDVGLLRGPLSDGYTF
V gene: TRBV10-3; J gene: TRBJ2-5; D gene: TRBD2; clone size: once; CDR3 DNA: TGTGCCATCAAAAGGGGAGGGAGGGGAGAGACCCAGTACTTC; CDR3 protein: CAIKRGGRGETQYF
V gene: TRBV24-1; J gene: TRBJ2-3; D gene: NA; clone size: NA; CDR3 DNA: TGTGCCACCAGTGATGTGGGGCCACTCCCTTGGGGCACAGATACGCAGTATTTT; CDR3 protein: CATSDVGPLPWGTDTQYF
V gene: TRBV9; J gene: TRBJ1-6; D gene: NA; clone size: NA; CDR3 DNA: TGTGCCAGCAGCGAGACAGGACATTCACCCCTCCACTTT; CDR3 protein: CASSETGHSPLHF
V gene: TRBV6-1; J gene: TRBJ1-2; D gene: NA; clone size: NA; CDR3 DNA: TGTGCCAGCAGTGAAAACGGGGGGATGGCCTACACCTTC; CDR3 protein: CASSENGGMAYTF